The text below deals with one TCR beta chain. No antigen is known for it. Base quality data are lacking; no much larger clone is found one base away. The germline V gene gives CDR1 as MDHEN and CDR2 as SYDVKM. The CDR3, cysteine through phenylalanine, is 15 amino acids long. The retained sequence is limited to the CDR3, 45 bases, with the frame set at the first base. The V end loses 5 bases and the J end loses 5 bases, and a stretch of 18 bases separates them. TCRbeta CDR3 regions were amplified from genomic DNA using the immunoSEQ Assay, a bias-controlled multiplex PCR. Turning to the authors' computational methods: The number of nucleated cells in each sample was estimated by amplification of reference gene primers within the assay. To quantify the absolute abundance of each unique TCRbeta CDR3 rearrangement, sequence reads were collapsed and filtered. For each sample, productive Simpson clonality was calculated as the square root of Simpson's diversity index across productive rearrangements. Here the immuneACCESS table is served through TCRdb, limited to in-frame sequences with V and J called. Missing clones are a known gap in these copies; in checked studies unresolved V genes cover under half, and the rest lacks a known reason. That table furnishes V, J and clone size, whereas the DNA furnished D and trimming. Across this sample there are fewer than 250,000 clones, with about 85% seen only once. More than 6% of the sample is taken by the ten largest.

The data were obtained in a study of blood T cell repertoires in COVID-19 (TCRdb year 2020). Broadly, across the study: Collaborator samples came from the United States, Italy and Spain and covered acute and convalescent phases of COVID-19. Where available, HLA class I and class II types were taken from metadata supplied by the sample provider and were not determined by assay-based typing. Deeply sampled blood TCRbeta repertoires from subjects exposed to, actively infected with, or recovered from COVID-19 were included in the dataset. The repertoires were released in a freely available public database meant as a resource for research on the immune response to SARS-CoV-2. Sample metadata almost always included a de-identified subject ID, COVID-19 status, age in years and sex. Samples came from the ongoing ImmuneRACE study (first 160 participants) plus 1,254 subjects from 6 global collaborators. The prospective study material was composed of cDNA or gDNA derived from T cells, B-cell-depleted T cells, or PBMCs.

On the study overall, not on this receptor specifically: Clinical and demographic metadata were provided uncurated, with the amount varying by source and participant.

The collaborating institutions used their own protocols to collect whole blood in K2EDTA tubes. For TCRbeta analysis, collaborators shipped samples in one of three forms: frozen whole blood, isolated PBMCs, or DNA extracted from either of those sample types. The sample consisted of peripheral blood. The rearrangement joined TRBV28 to TRBJ1-1, with a tentative D gene TRBD1 over 6 matching bases. The clonotype comes from a woman aged 60-75 years with active or convalescent COVID-19. The CDR3 amino acid sequence is: CASSTGGAEGTEAFF. The sequenced DNA is TGTGCCAGCAGTACTGGGGGGGCAGAGGGTACTGAAGCTTTCTTT. Extended through the reference TRBV28 and TRBJ1-1 proteins, this CDR3 yields the full variable domain: DVKVTQSSRYLVKRTGEKVFLECVQDMDHENMFWYRQDPGLGLRLIYFSYDVKMKEKGDIPEGYSVSREKKERFSLILESASTNQTSMYLCASSTGGAEGTEAFFGQGTRLTVV.